This T cell receptor (beta chain) was retrieved from a study of shared clonotypes between healthy human individuals. In the study overall: Three plates were used per donor for CD4 naive, three for CD4 memory, two for CD8 naive and one for CD8 memory.

Looked up from germline, CDR1 is MDHEN and CDR2 is SYDVKM. This CDR3 is 16 amino acids long. Trimming removed 2 bases at V and 0 bases at J, with 11 bases between. Study-wide results and limits: Shared clonotypes across all four donors exceeded non-shared ones in generation probability.

Produced via immunoSEQ multiplex PCR; TCRdb's table is partial and in-frame only. The data contain some 2.1 million clones, around 95% of them singletons. Terminally differentiated effector memory CD45RA+ cells were excluded by CCR7 positive selection of CD45RO-negative cells. Turning to this clone: Its antigen remains unidentified.

This TCR was recovered from a man aged 18 to 29 in good health. Some clones in this sample may be carry-over from other donors' samples. The sequencing input was naive CD8+ T cells from PBMCs. The V gene is TRBV28, the J gene TRBJ2-1; either TRBD1 or TRBD2 may fit D (5 bases each). In DNA form, the CDR3 reads TGTGCCAGCAGTTTACTATGGGGGAGCTCCTACAATGAGCAGTTCTTC. Residues: CASSLLWGSSYNEQFF.